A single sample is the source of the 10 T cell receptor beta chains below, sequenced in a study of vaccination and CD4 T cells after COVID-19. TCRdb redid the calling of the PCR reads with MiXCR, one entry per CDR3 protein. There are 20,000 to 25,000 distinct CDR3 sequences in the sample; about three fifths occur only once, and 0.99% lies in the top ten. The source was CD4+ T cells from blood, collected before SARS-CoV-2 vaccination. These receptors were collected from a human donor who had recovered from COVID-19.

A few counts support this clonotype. The CDR3 spells CASSLDRRYGYTF. The CDR3 bases are TGTGCCAGCAGCCTGGACAGGCGCTATGGCTACACCTTC. This chain joins TRBV7-2 and TRBJ1-2, with 7 bases identical to TRBD1. In germline, CDR1 is SGHTA, CDR2 FQGNSA. V lost 5 bases, J lost 4 bases, and 4 bases stayed unmatched. There are 13 residues in the CDR3.

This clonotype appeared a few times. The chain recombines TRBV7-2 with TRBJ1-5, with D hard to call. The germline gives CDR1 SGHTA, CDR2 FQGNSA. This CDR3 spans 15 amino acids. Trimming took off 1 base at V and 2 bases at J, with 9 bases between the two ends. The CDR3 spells CASSLEGWGNQPQHF. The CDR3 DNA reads TGTGCCAGCAGCTTAGAGGGCTGGGGCAATCAGCCCCAGCATTTT.

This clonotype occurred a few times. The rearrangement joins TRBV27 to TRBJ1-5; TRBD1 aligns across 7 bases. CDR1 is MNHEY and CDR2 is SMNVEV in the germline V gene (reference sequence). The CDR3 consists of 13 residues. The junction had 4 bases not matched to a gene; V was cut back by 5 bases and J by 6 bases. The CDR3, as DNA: TGTGCCAGCAGTAAAAGGGACAGTCAGCCCCAGCATTTT. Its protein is CASSKRDSQPQHF.

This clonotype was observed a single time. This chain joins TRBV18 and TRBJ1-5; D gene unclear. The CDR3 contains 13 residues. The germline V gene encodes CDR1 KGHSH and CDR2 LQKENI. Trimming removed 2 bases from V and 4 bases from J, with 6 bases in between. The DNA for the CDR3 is TGTGCCAGCTCACCAGGGCAGAATCAGCCCCAGCATTTT. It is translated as CASSPGQNQPQHF.

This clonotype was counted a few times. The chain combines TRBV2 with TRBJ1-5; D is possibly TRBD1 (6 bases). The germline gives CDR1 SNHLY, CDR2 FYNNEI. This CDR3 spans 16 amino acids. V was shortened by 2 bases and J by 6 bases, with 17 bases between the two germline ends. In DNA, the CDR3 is TGTGCCAGCAGTGAATTGGTAGGGGGAATGGGTCAGCCCCAGCATTTT. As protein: CASSELVGGMGQPQHF.

The CDR3 reads CASRYRGYNSPLHF. The CDR3 DNA follows: TGTGCCAGCAGATATCGGGGATATAATTCACCCCTCCACTTT. V usage is TRBV28 and J usage is TRBJ1-6; D gene ambiguous. Per the germline V gene, CDR1 is MDHEN and CDR2 is SYDVKM. The V end was cut by 6 bases, the J end by 4 bases, with 10 bases between. This CDR3 is built from 14 residues.

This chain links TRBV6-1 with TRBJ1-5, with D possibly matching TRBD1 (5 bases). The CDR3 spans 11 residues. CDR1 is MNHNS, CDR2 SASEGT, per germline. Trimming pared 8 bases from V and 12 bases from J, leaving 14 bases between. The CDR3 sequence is CASGSTGGQHF. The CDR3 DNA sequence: TGTGCCAGCGGCTCCACAGGTGGCCAGCATTTT.

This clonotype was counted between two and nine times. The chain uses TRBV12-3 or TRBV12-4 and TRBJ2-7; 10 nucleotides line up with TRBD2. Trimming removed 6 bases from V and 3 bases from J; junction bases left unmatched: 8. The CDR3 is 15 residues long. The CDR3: CASSYRTSGDYEQYF. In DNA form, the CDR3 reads TGTGCCAGCAGCTACCGGACTAGCGGCGACTACGAGCAGTACTTC.

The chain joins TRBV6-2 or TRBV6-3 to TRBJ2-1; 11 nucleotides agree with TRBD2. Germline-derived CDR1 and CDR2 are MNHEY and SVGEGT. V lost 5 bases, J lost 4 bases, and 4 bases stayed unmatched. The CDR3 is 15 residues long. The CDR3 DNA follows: TGTGCCAGCAGTCTAGGGACTAGCGGTTACAATGAGCAGTTCTTC. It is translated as CASSLGTSGYNEQFF.

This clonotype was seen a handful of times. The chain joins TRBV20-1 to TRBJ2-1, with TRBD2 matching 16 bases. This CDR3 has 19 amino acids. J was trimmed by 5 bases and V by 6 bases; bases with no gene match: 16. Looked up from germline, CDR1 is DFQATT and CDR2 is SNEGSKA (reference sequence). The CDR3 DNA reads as TGCAGTGCAGAGCCTGGGACTAGCGGGAGGGCCTTTTTCGACAATGAGCAGTTCTTC. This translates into CSAEPGTSGRAFFDNEQFF.